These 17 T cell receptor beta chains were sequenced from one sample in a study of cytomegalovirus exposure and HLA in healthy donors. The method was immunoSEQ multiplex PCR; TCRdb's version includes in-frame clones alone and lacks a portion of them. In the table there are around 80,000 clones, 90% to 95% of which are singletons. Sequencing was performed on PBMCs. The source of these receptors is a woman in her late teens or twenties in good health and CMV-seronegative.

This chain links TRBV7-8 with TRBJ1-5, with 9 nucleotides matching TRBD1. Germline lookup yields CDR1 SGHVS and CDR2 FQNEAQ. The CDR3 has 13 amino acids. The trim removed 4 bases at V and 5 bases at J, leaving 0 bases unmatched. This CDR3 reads CASSWTGDQPQHF. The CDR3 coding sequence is TGTGCCAGCAGCTGGACAGGGGATCAGCCCCAGCATTTT.

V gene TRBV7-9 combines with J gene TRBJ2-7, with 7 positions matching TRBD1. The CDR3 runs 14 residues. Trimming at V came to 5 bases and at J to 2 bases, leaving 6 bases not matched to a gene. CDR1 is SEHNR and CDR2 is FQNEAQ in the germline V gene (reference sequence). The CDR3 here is CASSPLTGPYEQYF. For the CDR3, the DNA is TGTGCCAGCAGCCCGCTGACAGGGCCCTACGAGCAGTACTTC.

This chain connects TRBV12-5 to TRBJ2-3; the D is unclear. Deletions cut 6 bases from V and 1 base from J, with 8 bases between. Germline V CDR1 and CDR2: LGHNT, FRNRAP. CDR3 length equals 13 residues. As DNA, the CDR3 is TGTGCTAGTGGCCATCCGGGCACAGATACGCAGTATTTT. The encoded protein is CASGHPGTDTQYF.

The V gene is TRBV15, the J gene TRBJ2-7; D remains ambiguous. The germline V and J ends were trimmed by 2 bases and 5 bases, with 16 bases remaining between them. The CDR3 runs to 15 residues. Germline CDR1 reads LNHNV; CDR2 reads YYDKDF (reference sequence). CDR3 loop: CATSRIWALQDEQYF. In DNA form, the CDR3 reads TGTGCCACCAGCAGAATATGGGCCCTTCAGGACGAGCAGTACTTC.

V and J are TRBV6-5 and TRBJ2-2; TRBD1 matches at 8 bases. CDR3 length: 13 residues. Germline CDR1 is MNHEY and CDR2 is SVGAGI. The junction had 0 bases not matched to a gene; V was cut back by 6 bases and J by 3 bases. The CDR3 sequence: CASRTGDTGELFF. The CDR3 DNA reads TGTGCCAGCAGGACAGGGGACACCGGGGAGCTGTTTTTT.

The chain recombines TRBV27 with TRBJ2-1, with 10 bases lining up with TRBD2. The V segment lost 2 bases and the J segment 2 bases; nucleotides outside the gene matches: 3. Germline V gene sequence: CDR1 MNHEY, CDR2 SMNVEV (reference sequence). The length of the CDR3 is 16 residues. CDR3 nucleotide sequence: TGTGCCAGCAGTTTACAGGGACTAGCGACCTACAATGAGCAGTTCTTC. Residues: CASSLQGLATYNEQFF.

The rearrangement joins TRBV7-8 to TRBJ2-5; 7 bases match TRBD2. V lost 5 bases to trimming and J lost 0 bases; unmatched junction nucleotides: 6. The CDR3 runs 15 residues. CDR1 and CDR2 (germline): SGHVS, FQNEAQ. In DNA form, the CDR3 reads TGTGCCAGCAGCCCAAGAAGCGGGAACCAAGAGACCCAGTACTTC. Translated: CASSPRSGNQETQYF.

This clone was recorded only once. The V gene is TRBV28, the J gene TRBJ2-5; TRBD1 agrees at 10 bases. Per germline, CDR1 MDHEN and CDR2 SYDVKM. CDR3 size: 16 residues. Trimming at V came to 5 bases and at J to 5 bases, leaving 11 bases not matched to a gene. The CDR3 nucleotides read TGTGCCAGCAGTCACCCGCTGACAGGGGGCAGCGAGACCCAGTACTTC. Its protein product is CASSHPLTGGSETQYF.

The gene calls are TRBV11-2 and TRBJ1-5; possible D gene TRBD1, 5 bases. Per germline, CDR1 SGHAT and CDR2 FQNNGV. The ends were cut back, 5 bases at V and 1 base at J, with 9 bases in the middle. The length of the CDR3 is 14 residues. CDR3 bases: TGTGCCAGCAGCCCGCAGGGCAGCAATCAGCCCCAGCATTTT. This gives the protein CASSPQGSNQPQHF.

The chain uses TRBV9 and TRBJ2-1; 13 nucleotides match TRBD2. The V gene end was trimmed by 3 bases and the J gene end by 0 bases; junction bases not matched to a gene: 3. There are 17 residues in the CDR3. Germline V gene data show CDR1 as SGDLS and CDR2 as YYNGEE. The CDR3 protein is CASSARTSGSSYNEQFF. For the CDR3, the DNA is TGTGCCAGCAGCGCCCGGACTAGCGGGAGCTCCTACAATGAGCAGTTCTTC.

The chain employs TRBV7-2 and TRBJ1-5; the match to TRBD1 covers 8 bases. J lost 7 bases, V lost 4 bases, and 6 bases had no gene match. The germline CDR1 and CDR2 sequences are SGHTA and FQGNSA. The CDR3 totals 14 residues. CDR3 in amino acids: CASSSYRGSQPQHF. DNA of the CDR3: TGTGCCAGCAGCTCATACAGGGGGAGCCAGCCCCAGCATTTT.

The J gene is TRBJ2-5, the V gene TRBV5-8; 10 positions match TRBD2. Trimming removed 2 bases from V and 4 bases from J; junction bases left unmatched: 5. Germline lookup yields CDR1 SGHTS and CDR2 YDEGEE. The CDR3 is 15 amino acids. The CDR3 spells CASSLGAGGPETQYF. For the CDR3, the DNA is TGTGCCAGCAGCTTAGGAGCGGGGGGGCCAGAGACCCAGTACTTC.

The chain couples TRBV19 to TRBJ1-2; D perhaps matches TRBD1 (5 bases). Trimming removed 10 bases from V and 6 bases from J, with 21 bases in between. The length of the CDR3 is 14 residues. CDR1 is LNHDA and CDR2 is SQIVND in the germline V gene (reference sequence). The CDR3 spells CATMGRDRINGYTF. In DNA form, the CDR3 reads TGTGCCACTATGGGGCGGGACCGCATCAATGGCTACACCTTC.

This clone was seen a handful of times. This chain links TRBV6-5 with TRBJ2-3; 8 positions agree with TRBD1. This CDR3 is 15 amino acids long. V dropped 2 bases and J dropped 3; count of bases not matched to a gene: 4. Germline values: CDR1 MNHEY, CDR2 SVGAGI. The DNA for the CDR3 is TGTGCCAGCAGTTACGGACAGGGAGAGACAGATACGCAGTATTTT. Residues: CASSYGQGETDTQYF.

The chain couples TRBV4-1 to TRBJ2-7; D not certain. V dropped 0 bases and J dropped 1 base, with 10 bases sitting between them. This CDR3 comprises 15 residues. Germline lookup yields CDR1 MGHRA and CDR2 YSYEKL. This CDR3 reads CASSQELVNSYEQYF. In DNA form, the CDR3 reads TGCGCCAGCAGCCAAGAGTTAGTCAATTCCTACGAGCAGTACTTC.

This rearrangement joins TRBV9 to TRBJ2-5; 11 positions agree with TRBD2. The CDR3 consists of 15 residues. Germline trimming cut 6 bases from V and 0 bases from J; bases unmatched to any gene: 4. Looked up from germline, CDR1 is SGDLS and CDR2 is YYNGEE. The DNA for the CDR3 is TGTGCCAGCACGAGGACTAGCGGGTACCAAGAGACCCAGTACTTC. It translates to CASTRTSGYQETQYF.

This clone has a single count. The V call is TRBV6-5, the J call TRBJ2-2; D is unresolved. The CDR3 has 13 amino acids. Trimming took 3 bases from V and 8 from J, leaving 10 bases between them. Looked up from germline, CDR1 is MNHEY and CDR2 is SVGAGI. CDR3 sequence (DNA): TGTGCCAGCAGTTATCTTAGAGATGGGGAGCTGTTTTTT. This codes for CASSYLRDGELFF.